The 30 T cell receptor beta chains listed next were all sequenced from one sample in a study of graft-versus-host responses after intestinal transplantation. Using immunoSEQ multiplex PCR, the repertoire was profiled, and TCRdb retains in-frame clones only, with some absent. This sample has about 30,000 clones, with 80% found just once. Graft specimens yielded both intraepithelial and lamina propria lymphocytes. The sequences come from ileum tissue, collected 98 days after intestinal transplantation. Source of these receptors: a human patient who received an intestinal transplant, so some T cells may come from the graft donor.

The rearrangement links TRBV28 to TRBJ2-4, with D tentatively TRBD1 (6 bases). With 4 bases removed from V and 4 bases from J, the gap between germline ends came to 14 bases. CDR1 MDHEN and CDR2 SYDVKM come from the germline V gene. CDR3 size: 15 residues. CDR3 DNA: TGTGCCAGCAGTTGGGGCAGGGGCCTTAAAAACATTCAGTACTTC. This encodes CASSWGRGLKNIQYF.

This clone was picked up a small number of times. This chain links TRBV4-2 with TRBJ1-5; D unresolved. This CDR3 comprises 15 residues. CDR1 is LGHNA, CDR2 YNFKEQ, per germline. V shed 4 bases and J shed 4 bases, with 14 bases lying between them. The CDR3 DNA is TGTGCCAGCAGCCCGTCGCCCTCGGGGAATCAGCCCCAGCATTTT. Translating it yields CASSPSPSGNQPQHF.

The V and J genes are TRBV6-5 and TRBJ1-2, with 11 bases matching TRBD1. V was pared by 0 bases and J by 3 bases, with 3 bases of the junction left unmatched. The CDR3 is 16 amino acids. Germline values: CDR1 MNHEY, CDR2 SVGAGI. CDR3 sequence (DNA): TGTGCCAGCAGTTACTCTCCGGGACAGGGGGACTATGGCTACACCTTC. Translating it yields CASSYSPGQGDYGYTF.

V usage is TRBV19 and J usage is TRBJ1-1; a weak D match, TRBD1 (5 bases). Trimming removed 6 bases from V and 4 bases from J, with 15 bases in between. This CDR3 comprises 14 residues. Germline values: CDR1 LNHDA, CDR2 SQIVND (reference sequence). This chain's CDR3 is CASSHLREATEAFF. CDR3 in DNA: TGTGCCAGTAGCCACCTCAGGGAGGCCACTGAAGCTTTCTTT.

The chain carries TRBV19 and TRBJ1-2; D is undetermined. The V gene lost 7 bases and the J gene lost 0 bases, with 18 bases spanning the gap. CDR1 and CDR2 from the germline V gene are LNHDA and SQIVND (reference sequence). The CDR3 contains 16 residues. CDR3 residues: CASTDPTARSNYGYTF. CDR3 nucleotide sequence: TGTGCCAGTACCGACCCTACAGCCCGATCTAACTATGGCTACACCTTC.

The chain joins TRBV19 to TRBJ2-1; tentative D call: TRBD2 (5 bases). The CDR3 sequence is 11 residues long. The V end lost 5 bases, the J end lost 10 bases, and 9 bases lay between the germline ends. Germline V gene sequence: CDR1 LNHDA, CDR2 SQIVND (reference sequence). CDR3 residues: CASSEGWEQFF. The CDR3 DNA follows: TGTGCCAGTAGTGAGGGATGGGAGCAGTTCTTC.

The chain recombines TRBV5-4 with TRBJ2-7, with 8 positions matching TRBD1. Per germline, CDR1 SGHNT and CDR2 YYREEE (reference sequence). Trimming removed 2 bases from V and 4 bases from J; junction bases left unmatched: 8. The CDR3 sequence is 15 residues long. CDR3 DNA sequence: TGTGCCAGCAGCTTCTCCAGGGGGCCCGGATACGAGCAGTACTTC. Translating gives CASSFSRGPGYEQYF.

This sequence joins TRBV19 and TRBJ1-1, with 10 nucleotides matching TRBD1. Looked up from germline, CDR1 is LNHDA and CDR2 is SQIVND (reference sequence). The V segment lost 5 bases and the J segment 0 bases; nucleotides outside the gene matches: 12. This CDR3 region has 18 residues. The CDR3 protein is CASSAPPGQGYMNTEAFF. The CDR3 DNA follows: TGTGCCAGTAGTGCACCCCCGGGACAGGGGTATATGAACACTGAAGCTTTCTTT.

The J gene is TRBJ1-1, the V gene TRBV7-8; 11 nucleotides align to TRBD1. The germline gives CDR1 SGHVS, CDR2 FQNEAQ. This CDR3 spans 17 amino acids. Unmatched junction bases numbered 8, after V lost 1 base and J lost 4 bases. CDR3 amino acids: CASSLDPGQGVFTEAFF. In DNA, the CDR3 is TGTGCCAGCAGCTTAGATCCGGGACAGGGGGTTTTCACTGAAGCTTTCTTT.

The chain joins TRBV9 to TRBJ1-2; D might be TRBD1 (5 bases). V lost 4 bases and J 1 base, leaving 14 bases between the germline ends. The CDR3 contains 15 residues. Per the germline V gene, CDR1 is SGDLS and CDR2 is YYNGEE. This CDR3 is CASSTGPTFNYGYTF. Written as DNA, the CDR3 is TGTGCCAGCAGCACAGGACCGACCTTTAACTATGGCTACACCTTC.

The V gene is TRBV2, the J gene TRBJ2-7; D may correspond to TRBD1 or TRBD2 (5 bases each). Germline CDR1 reads SNHLY; CDR2 reads FYNNEI. The CDR3 loop spans 12 amino acids. CDR3 residues: CVQGRSRGEQYF. CDR3 in DNA: TGTGTTCAGGGACGGAGTAGGGGTGAGCAGTACTTC.

The chain combines TRBV2 with TRBJ2-1, with D tentatively TRBD1 or TRBD2 (5 bases each). Germline V gene data show CDR1 as SNHLY and CDR2 as FYNNEI. This CDR3 spans 16 amino acids. Trimming took off 7 bases at V and 0 bases at J, with 16 bases between the two ends. The CDR3 protein is CASMSGPRSSYNEQFF. CDR3 DNA: TGTGCCAGCATGTCGGGACCGAGGAGCTCCTACAATGAGCAGTTCTTC.

This chain connects TRBV6-5 to TRBJ1-3; D gene unclear. CDR1 is MNHEY, CDR2 SVGAGI, per germline. V gave up 6 bases and J gave up 0 bases, with 9 bases separating them. This CDR3 contains 14 residues. The CDR3 here is CASRTEHSGNTIYF. CDR3 coding DNA: TGTGCCAGCAGGACGGAACACTCTGGAAACACCATATATTTT.

The genes are TRBV27 and TRBJ2-7; D perhaps matches TRBD2 (6 bases). The CDR3 covers 13 residues. Germline CDR1 reads MNHEY; CDR2 reads SMNVEV (reference sequence). Trimming cost V 3 bases and J 3 bases, with 9 bases left between them. CDR3 nucleotides: TGTGCCAGCAGTTTCCGGGAGAGCTACGAGCAGTACTTC. Its translation: CASSFRESYEQYF.

This clone was found once. The J gene is TRBJ2-3, the V gene TRBV27; D is unresolved. Trimming took off 5 bases at V and 0 bases at J, with 6 bases between the two ends. Germline V gene data show CDR1 as MNHEY and CDR2 as SMNVEV (reference sequence). The length of the CDR3 is 13 residues. The CDR3 loop is CASSLLSTDTQYF. CDR3 bases: TGTGCCAGCAGTCTACTTAGCACAGATACGCAGTATTTT.

This chain links TRBV9 with TRBJ2-5; 9 nucleotides match TRBD1. V was clipped by 3 bases and J by 2 bases; unmatched bases: 8. The CDR3 length is 16 residues. CDR1 and CDR2 from the germline V gene are SGDLS and YYNGEE. The CDR3 DNA is TGTGCCAGCAGCGACCCGGACAGGGGTCAACAAGAGACCCAGTACTTC. This encodes CASSDPDRGQQETQYF.

The chain uses TRBV9 and TRBJ2-5, with 11 bases fitting TRBD2. This CDR3 spans 18 amino acids. Trimming removed 3 bases from V and 9 bases from J; junction bases left unmatched: 19. Germline loops: CDR1 SGDLS, CDR2 YYNGEE. The CDR3 spells CASSAMTSGDLLQVAQYF. DNA for the CDR3: TGTGCCAGCAGCGCCATGACTAGCGGGGACCTTCTACAGGTGGCCCAGTACTTC.

The genes are TRBV7-9 and TRBJ2-7; no firm D call. Germline loops: CDR1 SEHNR, CDR2 FQNEAQ (reference sequence). V lost 1 base and J 0 bases, leaving 13 bases between the germline ends. The CDR3 loop spans 16 amino acids. The CDR3 sequence: CASSLVGSAHSYEQYF. The CDR3 DNA is TGTGCCAGCAGCTTAGTGGGATCCGCACACTCCTACGAGCAGTACTTC.

This sequence joins TRBV27 and TRBJ2-2, with 8 bases lining up with TRBD1. Germline loops: CDR1 MNHEY, CDR2 SMNVEV (reference sequence). The ends lost 9 bases at V and 5 bases at J; junction bases unmatched: 8. The CDR3 is 14 residues long. The DNA for the CDR3 is TGTGCCAGTCAGGACAGGGCGAGGACCGGGGAGCTGTTTTTT. It is translated as CASQDRARTGELFF.

The chain is built from TRBV11-2 and TRBJ1-6, with D uncertain. V was trimmed by 1 base and J by 0 bases, leaving 13 bases between them. There are 18 residues in the CDR3. Germline values: CDR1 SGHAT, CDR2 FQNNGV. In DNA form, the CDR3 reads TGTGCCAGCAGCTTAGGGTACACCCGGGGCTCCTATAATTCACCCCTCCACTTT. Its protein is CASSLGYTRGSYNSPLHF.

The chain combines TRBV2 with TRBJ2-1; TRBD2 aligns across 13 bases. Trimming cost V 8 bases and J 5 bases; bases outside gene matches: 9. The CDR3 is 16 amino acids. Germline V lookup: CDR1 SNHLY, CDR2 FYNNEI. The CDR3 region has the DNA TGTGCCAGCCAACTAGCGGGGGGGCCTCCCCACAATGAGCAGTTCTTC. This sequence encodes CASQLAGGPPHNEQFF.

The table lists this clone with a count of one. The rearrangement links TRBV15 to TRBJ2-5; the match to TRBD2 covers 7 bases. CDR3 length: 16 amino acids. The V and J ends lost 1 base and 5 bases, in that order; junction bases with no gene match: 10. Germline values: CDR1 LNHNV, CDR2 YYDKDF (reference sequence). CDR3 amino acids: CATSRVGLVGGETQYF. DNA of the CDR3: TGTGCCACCAGCAGAGTTGGACTAGTGGGCGGGGAGACCCAGTACTTC.

This chain joins TRBV7-8 and TRBJ1-4, with TRBD1 identical over 8 bases. In germline, CDR1 is SGHVS, CDR2 FQNEAQ. The CDR3 is 15 residues long. V lost 4 bases to trimming and J lost 1 base; unmatched junction nucleotides: 2. The CDR3 sequence is CASSSGGGTNEKLFF. The CDR3 coding sequence is TGTGCCAGCAGCTCAGGGGGCGGAACTAATGAAAAACTGTTTTTT.

The chain couples TRBV27 to TRBJ1-6; tentative D call: TRBD1 (6 bases). V was cut by 2 bases and J by 7 bases, with 15 bases left in between. CDR1 is MNHEY, CDR2 SMNVEV, per germline (reference sequence). CDR3 size: 16 residues. The CDR3 DNA reads TGTGCCAGCAGTTTAAGCGGCACAGGGTCCAATTCACCCCTCCACTTT. Translating gives CASSLSGTGSNSPLHF.

This clone was counted a single time. The genes are TRBV4-3 and TRBJ2-1; 9 bases match TRBD1. The CDR3 loop spans 15 amino acids. Per germline, CDR1 LGHNA and CDR2 YSLEER. Losses at the gene ends were 3 bases for V and 3 bases for J; bases not matched to a gene: 3. CDR3 coding DNA: TGCGCCAGCAGCCAGAGGACAGGGGACTACAATGAGCAGTTCTTC. It encodes CASSQRTGDYNEQFF.

This chain joins TRBV21-1 and TRBJ1-1; TRBD1 is taken as the D call from the table, unchecked against the DNA. TRBV21-1 is assigned pseudogene status. This CDR3 is 21 amino acids long. The CDR3 sequence: CASSKEGWALSGQGARTEAFF. The CDR3 DNA reads as TGTGCCAGCAGCAAAGAGGGGTGGGCCCTATCCGGGCAGGGGGCGCGAACTGAAGCTTTCTTT.

This chain joins TRBV5-4 and TRBJ2-4, with 10 bases identical to TRBD1. The V gene's germline CDR1 is SGHNT and CDR2 YYREEE (reference sequence). The CDR3 loop spans 16 amino acids. V was pared by 2 bases and J by 9 bases, with 11 bases of the junction left unmatched. DNA of the CDR3: TGTGCCAGCAGCTTAATTCCGGGACAGGGGAATGGCATTCAGTACTTC. Encoded protein: CASSLIPGQGNGIQYF.

The V call is TRBV4-2, the J call TRBJ2-1; no definite D call. V was trimmed by 6 bases and J by 3 bases, leaving 9 bases between them. Per germline, CDR1 LGHNA and CDR2 YNFKEQ. This CDR3 contains 13 residues. The CDR3: CASSPGHYNEQFF. CDR3 bases: TGTGCCAGCAGTCCGGGTCACTACAATGAGCAGTTCTTC.

The chain carries TRBV6-1 and TRBJ2-7; 11 bases fit TRBD1. Trimming took 5 bases from V and 5 from J; bases not matched to a gene: 5. Germline loops: CDR1 MNHNS, CDR2 SASEGT. This CDR3 spans 14 amino acids. CDR3 nucleotides: TGTGCCAGCAGTCTCTGGGACAGGGGGAACGAGCAGTACTTC. This gives the protein CASSLWDRGNEQYF.

J is TRBJ1-6 and V is TRBV6-5; possibly TRBD1 for D (6 bases). The CDR3 consists of 13 residues. Trimming cost V 1 base and J 8 bases, with 6 bases left between them. Germline CDR1 and CDR2: MNHEY and SVGAGI. This CDR3 is CASSYYRDSPLHF. In DNA form, the CDR3 reads TGTGCCAGCAGTTACTACAGGGATTCACCCCTCCACTTT.